This T cell receptor (beta chain) was recovered during a study of cytomegalovirus exposure and HLA in healthy donors (TCRdb year 2017). Turning to the overall study: A later analysis indicated that the 95 to 150 validation repertoires were generated on the platform also employed for the approximately 700 repertoires of the first cohort. The study aimed to test whether signatures of past pathogen exposure could be identified by cataloging public T cell receptors. Besides the first cohort of approximately 670 subjects, a separate validation cohort made up of about 120 different subjects was used. To predict cytomegalovirus infection status, the study brought together high-throughput TCR immunosequencing, statistical association of individual TCRs with disease status, and machine learning.

Preparation of the library involved the immunoSEQ multiplex PCR assay. Per the original workflow: A statistical classification framework was developed to diagnose cytomegalovirus status using the catalog of TCR beta chain sequences. What TCRdb holds here is the immuneACCESS table cut down to in-frame rearrangements. Part of the clones is not present; checked against another copy, under half of the missing clones reflect an unresolved V gene, and the others are unexplained. D and trimming come from the DNA, and the V and J calls and clone size come from that table. For this sample the table gives 50,000 or so clones, of which 85% to 95% were detected only once. The top ten clonotypes cover approximately 2.1% of the sample. Comments on this clone: This clone's antigen is unknown. Base qualities are not recorded, but no much larger clone differs from it by a single base.

The donors belonged to the validation cohort of about 120 subjects, which was separate from the roughly 670-subject first cohort. The paper as a whole reports these results and caveats: In both the original and validation cohorts, the classifier was reported to diagnose cytomegalovirus status with high specificity and sensitivity. While some public TCRs were present in many individuals, most TCR sequences turned up only very rarely across donors. Three of the identified cytomegalovirus-associated TCR beta chains were confirmed in vitro to be specific for cytomegalovirus antigens. In the study, some 160 TCR beta chains were listed as associated with cytomegalovirus. A later analysis found that TCRs clustered in the first cohort also tended to co-occur in the 95 to 150 validation repertoires, with 94% of cluster scores above 0. All 120 or so repertoires were used to score co-occurrence in the validation cohort in a later analysis, because that analysis had no HLA typing for the cohort. It was suggested by the authors that the approach could potentially be generalized to other disease states and immunological phenotypes.

V is shortened by 6 bases, J by 3 bases, and the region joining them spans 13 bases. Reading the germline V gene gives CDR1 MNHEY and CDR2 SVGAGI. The CDR3 holds 14 amino acids from the cysteine to the phenylalanine. Only the CDR3 part of the read is kept: 42 bases, read in frame from the first base. What was sequenced was PBMCs. The source of this sequence is a man between 18 and 29 years old in good health and CMV-seronegative. The sequence links TRBV6-5 to TRBJ2-3; a tentative D call is TRBD2 (5 bases match). The bases read TGTGCCAGCAGCACGGGGTTTACTACAGATACGCAGTATTTT. Its translation is CASSTGFTTDTQYF.